The 8 T cell receptor beta chains listed next were all sequenced from one sample in a study of T cell changes during pregnancy in multiple sclerosis. TCRdb's copy holds only in-frame clones and misses some; the assay was immunoSEQ multiplex PCR. The data hold 50,000 or so clones, with 85% to 95% observed a single time. This specimen was CD4+ T cells from peripheral blood mononuclear cells, taken in the third trimester of pregnancy. The receptors stem from a female donor with multiple sclerosis, enrolled in a pregnancy study.

The CDR3 loop is CASSPTGGKLFF. CDR3 coding DNA: TGTGCCAGCAGCCCCACAGGGGGAAAACTGTTTTTT. The V gene is TRBV9, the J gene TRBJ1-4, with 8 bases fitting TRBD1. The germline CDR1 and CDR2 sequences are SGDLS and YYNGEE. After removal of 4 bases from V and 10 bases from J, the junction contained 3 bases not matched to a gene. This CDR3 is built from 12 residues.

The chain combines TRBV7-2 with TRBJ2-7; TRBD1 is a possible D gene (8 bases). Germline CDR1 and CDR2: SGHTA and FQGNSA. This CDR3 comprises 13 residues. V lost 4 bases, J lost 7 bases, and 14 bases lay in between. CDR3 sequence: CASSSDRGGEQYF. CDR3 nucleotides: TGTGCCAGCAGCTCCGACAGGGGAGGGGAGCAGTACTTC.

The chain is built from TRBV4-1 and TRBJ1-2; TRBD1 matches 7 bases. CDR3 length: 16 amino acids. The germline CDR1 and CDR2 sequences are MGHRA and YSYEKL. The trim removed 4 bases at V and 4 bases at J, leaving 12 bases unmatched. The DNA for the CDR3 is TGCGCCAGCAGCCCAAGCCTGGACAGGTGGGTCTATGGCTACACCTTC. It codes for CASSPSLDRWVYGYTF.

The chain has TRBV15 and TRBJ2-3; 9 bases match TRBD2. CDR3 size: 17 residues. In germline, CDR1 is LNHNV, CDR2 YYDKDF (reference sequence). Germline trimming cut 5 bases from V and 4 bases from J; bases unmatched to any gene: 13. The CDR3 DNA is TGTGCCACCAGCCGGGAGCTAGCGGGGAAGTTCGCAGATACGCAGTATTTT. It codes for CATSRELAGKFADTQYF.

The V call is TRBV7-2, the J call TRBJ2-7, with 8 bases identical to TRBD2. The ends lost 5 bases at V and 3 bases at J; junction bases unmatched: 6. CDR3 size: 14 residues. CDR1 and CDR2 (germline): SGHTA, FQGNSA. The CDR3, as DNA: TGTGCCAGCAGCGTGGGACTAGGATACTACGAGCAGTACTTC. This codes for CASSVGLGYYEQYF.

The rearrangement joins TRBV7-2 to TRBJ1-2; no clear D gene. CDR1 is SGHTA, CDR2 FQGNSA, per germline. V shed 8 bases and J shed 0 bases, with 13 bases lying between them. This CDR3 region has 14 residues. CDR3 coding DNA: TGTGCCAGCGGAACCGACTACGCTAACTATGGCTACACCTTC. Translation gives CASGTDYANYGYTF.

The chain uses TRBV14 and TRBJ1-4; D remains unclear. Germline V gene data show CDR1 as SGHDN and CDR2 as FVKESK. The CDR3 loop spans 15 amino acids. V was clipped by 1 base and J by 4 bases, with 10 bases between them. The CDR3: CASSQGLSFNEKLFF. DNA for the CDR3: TGTGCCAGCAGCCAAGGTCTATCCTTTAATGAAAAACTGTTTTTT. The whole variable domain, filled in from reference TRBV14 and TRBJ1-4, reads EAGVTQFPSHSVIEKGQTVTLRCDPISGHDNLYWYRRVMGKEIKFLLHFVKESKQDESGMPNNRFLAERTGGTYSTLKVQPAELEDSGVYFCASSQGLSFNEKLFFGSGTQLSVL.

This clone was recorded only once. The V and J genes are TRBV11-2 and TRBJ1-4; 8 bases agree with TRBD1. Trimming took 5 bases from V and 11 from J; bases not matched to a gene: 4. CDR1 SGHAT and CDR2 FQNNGV come from the germline V gene. The CDR3 consists of 12 residues. CDR3 sequence (DNA): TGTGCCAGCAGCGAGACAGGGGCTAAACTGTTTTTT. Protein product: CASSETGAKLFF.